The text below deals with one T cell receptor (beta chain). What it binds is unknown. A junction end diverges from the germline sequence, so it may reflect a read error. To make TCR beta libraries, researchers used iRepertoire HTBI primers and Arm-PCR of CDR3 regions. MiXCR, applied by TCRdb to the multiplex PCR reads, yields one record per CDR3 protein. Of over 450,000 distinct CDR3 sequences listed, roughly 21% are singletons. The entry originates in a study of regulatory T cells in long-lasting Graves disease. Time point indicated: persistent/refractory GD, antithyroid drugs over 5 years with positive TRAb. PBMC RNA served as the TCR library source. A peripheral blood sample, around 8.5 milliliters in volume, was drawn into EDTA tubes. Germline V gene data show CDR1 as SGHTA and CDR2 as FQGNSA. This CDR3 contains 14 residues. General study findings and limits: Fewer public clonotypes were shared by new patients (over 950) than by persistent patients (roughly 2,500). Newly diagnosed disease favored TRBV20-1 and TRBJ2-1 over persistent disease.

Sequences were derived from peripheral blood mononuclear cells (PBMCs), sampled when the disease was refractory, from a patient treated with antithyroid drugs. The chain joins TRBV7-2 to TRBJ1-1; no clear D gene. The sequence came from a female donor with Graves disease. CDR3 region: CASSLLGMGTEASF. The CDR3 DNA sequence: TGTGCCAGCAGCTTGCTAGGGATGGGCACTGAAGCTTCCTTT.